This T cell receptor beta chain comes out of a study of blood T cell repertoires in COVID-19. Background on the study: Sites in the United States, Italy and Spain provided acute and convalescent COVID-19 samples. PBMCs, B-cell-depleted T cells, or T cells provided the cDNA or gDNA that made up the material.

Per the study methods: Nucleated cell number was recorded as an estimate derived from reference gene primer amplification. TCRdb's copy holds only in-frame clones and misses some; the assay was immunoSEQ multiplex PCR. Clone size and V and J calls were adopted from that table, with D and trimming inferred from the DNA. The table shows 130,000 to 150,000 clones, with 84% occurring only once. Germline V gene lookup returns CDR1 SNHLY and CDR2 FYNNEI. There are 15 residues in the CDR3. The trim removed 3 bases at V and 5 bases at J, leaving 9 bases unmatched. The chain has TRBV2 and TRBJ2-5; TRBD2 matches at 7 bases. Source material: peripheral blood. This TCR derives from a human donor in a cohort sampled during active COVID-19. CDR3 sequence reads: CASSDPSGIRETQYF. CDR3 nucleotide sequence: TGTGCCAGCAGTGATCCCAGCGGGATTAGGGAGACCCAGTACTTC.